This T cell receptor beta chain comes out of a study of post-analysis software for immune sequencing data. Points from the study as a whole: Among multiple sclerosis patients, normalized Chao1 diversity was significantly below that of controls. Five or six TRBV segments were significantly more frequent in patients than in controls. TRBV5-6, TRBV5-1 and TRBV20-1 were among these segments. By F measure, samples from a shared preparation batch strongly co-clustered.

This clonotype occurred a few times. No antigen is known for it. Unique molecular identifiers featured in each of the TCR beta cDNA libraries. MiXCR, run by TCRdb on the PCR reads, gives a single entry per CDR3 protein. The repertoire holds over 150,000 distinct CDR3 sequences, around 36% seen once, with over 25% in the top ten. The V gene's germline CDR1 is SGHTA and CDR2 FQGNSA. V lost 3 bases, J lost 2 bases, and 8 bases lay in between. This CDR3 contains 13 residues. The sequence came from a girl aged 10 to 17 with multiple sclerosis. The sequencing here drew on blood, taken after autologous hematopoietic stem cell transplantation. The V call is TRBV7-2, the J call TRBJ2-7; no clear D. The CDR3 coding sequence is TGTGCCAGCAGCTTCTATCTTACCTACGAGCAGTACTTC. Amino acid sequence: CASSFYLTYEQYF.